Listed here is a single T cell receptor beta chain. The same CDR3 can be traced to other DNA sequences in this sample. This entry comes from a study of blood T cell repertoires in COVID-19. Recruitment covered roughly 24 US areas and drew participants whose ages spanned roughly 18 to 100 years. In assigning cohorts, the study relied on participant-reported clinical history. Method: immunoSEQ multiplex PCR; TCRdb's copy keeps in-frame clones and lacks some. The table has 150,000 or so clones, around four fifths seen once. CDR3 size: 13 residues. CDR1 and CDR2 from the germline V gene are SGHRS and YFSETQ. V gave up 0 bases and J gave up 1 base, with 4 bases separating them.

This clonotype originated in a woman in her fifties or sixties who had recovered from COVID-19. The chain has TRBV5-1 and TRBJ1-1; D remains unclear. Sequencing was carried out using PBMCs or T cells enriched from blood (not recorded which). The CDR3 sequence: CASSLDWNTEAFF. The CDR3 DNA reads as TGCGCCAGCAGCTTGGACTGGAACACTGAAGCTTTCTTT.